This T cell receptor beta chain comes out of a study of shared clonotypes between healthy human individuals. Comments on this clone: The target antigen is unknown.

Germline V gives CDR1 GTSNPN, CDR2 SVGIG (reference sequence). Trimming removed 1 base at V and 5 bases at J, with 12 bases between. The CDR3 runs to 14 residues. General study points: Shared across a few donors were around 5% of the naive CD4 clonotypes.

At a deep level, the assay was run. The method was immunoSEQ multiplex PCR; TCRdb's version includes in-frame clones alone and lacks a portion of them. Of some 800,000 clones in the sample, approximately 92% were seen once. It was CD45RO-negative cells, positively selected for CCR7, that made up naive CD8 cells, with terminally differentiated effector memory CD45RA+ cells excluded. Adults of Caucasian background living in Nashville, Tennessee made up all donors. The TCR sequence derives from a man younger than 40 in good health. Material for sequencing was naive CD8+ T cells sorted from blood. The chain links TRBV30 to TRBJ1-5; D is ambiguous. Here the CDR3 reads CAWSDRAVHQPQHF. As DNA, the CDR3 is TGTGCCTGGAGTGATAGGGCGGTTCATCAGCCCCAGCATTTT.